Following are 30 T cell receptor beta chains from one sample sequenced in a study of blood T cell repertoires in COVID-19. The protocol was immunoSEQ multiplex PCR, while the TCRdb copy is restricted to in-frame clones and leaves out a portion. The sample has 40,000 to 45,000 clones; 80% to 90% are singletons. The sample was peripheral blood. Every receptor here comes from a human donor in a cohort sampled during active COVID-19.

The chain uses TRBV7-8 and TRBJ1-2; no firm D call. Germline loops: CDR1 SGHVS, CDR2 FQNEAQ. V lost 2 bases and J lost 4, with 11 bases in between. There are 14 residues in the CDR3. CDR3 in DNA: TGTGCCAGCAGCTTATTTCCGGGATCCTATGGCTACACCTTC. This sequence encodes CASSLFPGSYGYTF.

The CDR3 DNA sequence: TGTGCCAGCAGTTACGACAGTGTTAACTATGGCTACACCTTC. Translation: CASSYDSVNYGYTF. V gene TRBV6-6 combines with J gene TRBJ1-2, with a tentative D call TRBD1 (5 bases). Germline V CDR1 and CDR2: MNHNY, SVGAGI (reference sequence). This CDR3 region has 14 residues. Trimming took 2 bases from V and 1 from J, leaving 8 bases between them.

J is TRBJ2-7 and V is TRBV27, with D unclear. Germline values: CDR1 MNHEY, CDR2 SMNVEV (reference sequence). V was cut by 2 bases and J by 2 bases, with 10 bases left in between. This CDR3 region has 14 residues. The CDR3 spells CASSLTGSTYEQYF. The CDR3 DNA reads TGTGCCAGCAGTTTAACGGGTTCTACCTACGAGCAGTACTTC.

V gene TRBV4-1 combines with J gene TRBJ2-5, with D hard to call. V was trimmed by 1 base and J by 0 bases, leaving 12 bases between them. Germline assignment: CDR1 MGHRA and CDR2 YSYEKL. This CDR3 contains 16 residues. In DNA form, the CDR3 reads TGCGCCAGCAGCCAAGTCGGCAGGAAGTACCAAGAGACCCAGTACTTC. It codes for CASSQVGRKYQETQYF.

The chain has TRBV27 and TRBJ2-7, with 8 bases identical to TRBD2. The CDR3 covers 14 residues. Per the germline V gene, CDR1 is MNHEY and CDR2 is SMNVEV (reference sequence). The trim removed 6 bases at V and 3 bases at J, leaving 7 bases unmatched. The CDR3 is CASSPTLAVYEQYF. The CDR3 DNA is TGTGCCAGCAGCCCCACACTAGCGGTCTACGAGCAGTACTTC.

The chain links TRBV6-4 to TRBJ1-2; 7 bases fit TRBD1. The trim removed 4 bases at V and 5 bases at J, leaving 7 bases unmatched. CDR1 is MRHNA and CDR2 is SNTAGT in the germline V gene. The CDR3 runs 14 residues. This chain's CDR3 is CASSAKPGQYGYTF. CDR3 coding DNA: TGTGCCAGCAGTGCCAAGCCGGGACAGTATGGCTACACCTTC.

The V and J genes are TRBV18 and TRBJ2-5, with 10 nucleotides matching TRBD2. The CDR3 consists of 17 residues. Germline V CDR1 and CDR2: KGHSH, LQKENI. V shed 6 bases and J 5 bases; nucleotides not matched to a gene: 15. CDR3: CASSQISGRAMAETQYF. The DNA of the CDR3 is TGTGCCAGCTCCCAAATCAGCGGGAGGGCCATGGCGGAGACCCAGTACTTC.

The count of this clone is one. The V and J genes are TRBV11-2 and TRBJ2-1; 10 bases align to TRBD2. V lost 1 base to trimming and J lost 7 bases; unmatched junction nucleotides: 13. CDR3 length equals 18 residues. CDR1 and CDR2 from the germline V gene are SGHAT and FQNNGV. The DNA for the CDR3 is TGTGCCAGCAGCTTAGCTCCGTCTAGCGGGAGCCCCGGGAATGAGCAGTTCTTC. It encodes CASSLAPSSGSPGNEQFF.

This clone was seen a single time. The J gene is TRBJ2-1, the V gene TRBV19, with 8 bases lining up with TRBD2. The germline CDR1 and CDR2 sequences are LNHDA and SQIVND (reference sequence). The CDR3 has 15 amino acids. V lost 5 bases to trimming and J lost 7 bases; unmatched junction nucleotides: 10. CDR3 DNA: TGTGCCAGTAGTCCGTGGTTTAGCGGGGTAAATGAGCAGTTCTTC. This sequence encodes CASSPWFSGVNEQFF.

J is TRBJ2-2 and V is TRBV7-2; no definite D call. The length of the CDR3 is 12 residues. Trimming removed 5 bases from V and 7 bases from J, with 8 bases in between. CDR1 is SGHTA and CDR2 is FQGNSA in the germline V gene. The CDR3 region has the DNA TGTGCCAGCAGCCGATTCGGCGGGGAGCTGTTTTTT. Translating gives CASSRFGGELFF.

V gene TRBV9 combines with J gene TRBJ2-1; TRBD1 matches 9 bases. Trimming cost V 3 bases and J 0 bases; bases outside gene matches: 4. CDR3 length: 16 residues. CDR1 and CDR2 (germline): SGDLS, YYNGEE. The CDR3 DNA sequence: TGTGCCAGCAGCGGCTCACAGGGGGCCTCCTACAATGAGCAGTTCTTC. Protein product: CASSGSQGASYNEQFF.

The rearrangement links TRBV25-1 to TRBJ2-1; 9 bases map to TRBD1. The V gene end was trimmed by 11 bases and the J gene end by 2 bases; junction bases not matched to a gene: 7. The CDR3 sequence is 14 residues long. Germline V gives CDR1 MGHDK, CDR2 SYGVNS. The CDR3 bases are TGTGCCCCGGGGACAGGGAGGACCTACAATGAGCAGTTCTTC. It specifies CAPGTGRTYNEQFF.

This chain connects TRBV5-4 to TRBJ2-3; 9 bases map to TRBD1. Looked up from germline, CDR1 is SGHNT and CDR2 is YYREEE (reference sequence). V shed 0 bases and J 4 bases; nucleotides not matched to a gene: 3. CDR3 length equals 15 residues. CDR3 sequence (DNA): TGTGCCAGCAGCTTGGACAGGGGGCGACCAGATACGCAGTATTTT. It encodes CASSLDRGRPDTQYF.

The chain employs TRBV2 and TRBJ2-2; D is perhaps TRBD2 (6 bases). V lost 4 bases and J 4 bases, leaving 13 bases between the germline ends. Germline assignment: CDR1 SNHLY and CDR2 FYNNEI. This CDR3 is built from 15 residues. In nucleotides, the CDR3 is TGTGCCAGCAGTGGGGTCCTCGGGAGCACCGGGGAGCTGTTTTTT. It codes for CASSGVLGSTGELFF. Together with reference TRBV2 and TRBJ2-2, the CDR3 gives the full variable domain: EPEVTQTPSHQVTQMGQEVILRCVPISNHLYFYWYRQILGQKVEFLVSFYNNEISEKSEIFDDQFSVERPDGSNFTLKIRSTKLEDSAMYFCASSGVLGSTGELFFGEGSRLTVL.

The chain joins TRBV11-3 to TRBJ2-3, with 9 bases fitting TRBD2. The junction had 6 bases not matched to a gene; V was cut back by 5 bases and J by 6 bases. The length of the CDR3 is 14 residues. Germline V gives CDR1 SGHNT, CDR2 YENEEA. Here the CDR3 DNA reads TGTGCCAGCAGCCAGGGACTAGCACAGGATACGCAGTATTTT. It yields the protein CASSQGLAQDTQYF. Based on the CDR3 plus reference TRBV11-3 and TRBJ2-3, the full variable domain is EAGVVQSPRYKIIEKKQPVAFWCNPISGHNTLYWYLQNLGQGPELLIRYENEEAVDDSQLPKDRFSAERLKGVDSTLKIQPAELGDSAVYLCASSQGLAQDTQYFGPGTRLTVL.

The CDR3 here is CASSVIAGVRTGELFF. Written as DNA, the CDR3 is TGTGCCAGCAGCGTGATAGCGGGGGTACGCACCGGGGAGCTGTTTTTT. The rearrangement joins TRBV9 to TRBJ2-2; 9 nucleotides align to TRBD2. CDR3 length: 16 residues. The J segment lost 4 bases and the V segment lost 2 bases, leaving 6 bases of the junction unmatched. Germline assignment: CDR1 SGDLS and CDR2 YYNGEE.

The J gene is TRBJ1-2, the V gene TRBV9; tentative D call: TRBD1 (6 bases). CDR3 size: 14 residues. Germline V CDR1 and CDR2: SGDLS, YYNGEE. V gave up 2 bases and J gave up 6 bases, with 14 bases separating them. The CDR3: CASSVRAGDDGYTF. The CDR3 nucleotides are TGTGCCAGCAGCGTGCGGGCAGGGGATGATGGCTACACCTTC.

The CDR3 protein is CASGLVVGGREETQYF. CDR3 coding DNA: TGTGCTAGTGGTTTGGTAGTCGGGGGTAGGGAAGAGACCCAGTACTTC. This sequence joins TRBV12-5 and TRBJ2-5; D might be TRBD2 (6 bases). The V gene's germline CDR1 is LGHNT and CDR2 FRNRAP. The CDR3 covers 16 residues. V lost 0 bases and J lost 3, with 14 bases in between.

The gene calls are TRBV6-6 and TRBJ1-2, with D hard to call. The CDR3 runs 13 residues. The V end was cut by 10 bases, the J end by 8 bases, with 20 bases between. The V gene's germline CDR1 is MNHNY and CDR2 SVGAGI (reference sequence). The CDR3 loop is CATSQTGSRGYTF. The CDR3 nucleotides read TGTGCCACCAGCCAGACCGGGAGCCGGGGCTACACCTTC.

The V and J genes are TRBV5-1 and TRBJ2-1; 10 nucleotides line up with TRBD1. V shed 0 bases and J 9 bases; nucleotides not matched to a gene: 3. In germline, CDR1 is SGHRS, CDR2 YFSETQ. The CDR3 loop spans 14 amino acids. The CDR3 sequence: CASSLGTGGVEQFF. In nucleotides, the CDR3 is TGCGCCAGCAGCTTGGGGACAGGGGGGGTTGAGCAGTTCTTC.

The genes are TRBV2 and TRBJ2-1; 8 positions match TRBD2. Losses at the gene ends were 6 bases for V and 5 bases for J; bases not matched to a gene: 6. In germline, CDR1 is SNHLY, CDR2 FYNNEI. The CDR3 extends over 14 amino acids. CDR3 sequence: CASRGLGVNNEQFF. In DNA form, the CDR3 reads TGTGCCAGCAGGGGACTAGGAGTCAACAATGAGCAGTTCTTC.

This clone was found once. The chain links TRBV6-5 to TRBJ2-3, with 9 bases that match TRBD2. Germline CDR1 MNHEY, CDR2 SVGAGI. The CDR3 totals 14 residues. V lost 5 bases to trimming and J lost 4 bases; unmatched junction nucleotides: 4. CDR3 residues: CASSRTSVSDTQYF. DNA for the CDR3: TGTGCCAGCAGTCGGACTAGCGTCTCAGATACGCAGTATTTT.

The chain's CDR3 is CASSWSGYSNQPQHF. The CDR3 nucleotides are TGTGCCAGTAGTTGGTCGGGGTATAGCAATCAGCCCCAGCATTTT. The rearrangement uses TRBV19 and TRBJ1-5; D is uncertain. The CDR3 is 15 residues long. V dropped 5 bases and J dropped 0 bases, with 11 bases sitting between them. Germline V gene sequence: CDR1 LNHDA, CDR2 SQIVND (reference sequence).

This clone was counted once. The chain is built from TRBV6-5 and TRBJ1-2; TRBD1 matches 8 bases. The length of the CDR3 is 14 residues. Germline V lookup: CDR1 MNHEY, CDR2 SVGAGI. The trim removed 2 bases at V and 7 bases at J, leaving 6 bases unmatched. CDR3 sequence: CASSYVQGASGYTF. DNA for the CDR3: TGTGCCAGCAGTTACGTCCAGGGGGCGTCTGGCTACACCTTC.

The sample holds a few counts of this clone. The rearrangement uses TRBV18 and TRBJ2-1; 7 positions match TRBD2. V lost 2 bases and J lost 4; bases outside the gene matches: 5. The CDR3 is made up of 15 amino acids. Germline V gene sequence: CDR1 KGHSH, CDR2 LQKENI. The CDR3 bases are TGTGCCAGCTCACCATCGGGGGGAGTATACAATGAGCAGTTCTTC. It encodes CASSPSGGVYNEQFF.

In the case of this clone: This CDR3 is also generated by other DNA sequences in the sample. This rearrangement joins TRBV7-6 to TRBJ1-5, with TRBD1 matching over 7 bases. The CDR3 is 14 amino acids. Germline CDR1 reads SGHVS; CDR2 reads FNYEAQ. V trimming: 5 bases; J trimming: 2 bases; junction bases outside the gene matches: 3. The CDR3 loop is CASSLGQGNQPQHF. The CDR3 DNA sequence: TGTGCCAGCAGCCTTGGACAGGGCAATCAGCCCCAGCATTTT.

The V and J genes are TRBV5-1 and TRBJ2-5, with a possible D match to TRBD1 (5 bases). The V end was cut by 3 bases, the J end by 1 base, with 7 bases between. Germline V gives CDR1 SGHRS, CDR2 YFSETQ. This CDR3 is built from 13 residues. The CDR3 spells CASSWTPQETQYF. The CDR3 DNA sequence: TGCGCCAGCAGCTGGACACCCCAAGAGACCCAGTACTTC.

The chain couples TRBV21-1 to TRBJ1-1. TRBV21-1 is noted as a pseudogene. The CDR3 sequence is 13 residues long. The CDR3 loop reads CASSKDLCAEAFF. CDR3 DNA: TGTGCCAGCAGCAAAGATTTGTGCGCTGAAGCTTTCTTT.

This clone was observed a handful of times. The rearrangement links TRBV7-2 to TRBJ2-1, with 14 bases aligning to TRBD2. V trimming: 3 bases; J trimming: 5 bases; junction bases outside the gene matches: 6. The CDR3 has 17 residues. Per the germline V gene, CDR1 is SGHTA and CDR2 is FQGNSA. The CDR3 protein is CASSFAGLAGGNNEQFF. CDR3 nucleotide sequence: TGTGCCAGCAGCTTTGCAGGACTAGCGGGGGGCAACAATGAGCAGTTCTTC.

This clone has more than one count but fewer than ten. Here the CDR3 reads CATSRNRGTGNQPQHF. The DNA of the CDR3 is TGTGCCACCAGCAGAAATCGTGGGACAGGGAATCAGCCCCAGCATTTT. V usage is TRBV15 and J usage is TRBJ1-5, with 9 bases identical to TRBD1. V trimming: 2 bases; J trimming: 4 bases; junction bases outside the gene matches: 6. CDR1 is LNHNV, CDR2 YYDKDF, per germline (reference sequence). The CDR3 contains 16 residues. Drawing the rest from reference TRBV15 and TRBJ1-5, the complete variable domain is DAMVIQNPRYQVTQFGKPVTLSCSQTLNHNVMYWYQQKSSQAPKLLFHYYDKDFNNEADTPDNFQSRRPNTSFCFLDIRSPGLGDTAMYLCATSRNRGTGNQPQHFGDGTRLSIL.